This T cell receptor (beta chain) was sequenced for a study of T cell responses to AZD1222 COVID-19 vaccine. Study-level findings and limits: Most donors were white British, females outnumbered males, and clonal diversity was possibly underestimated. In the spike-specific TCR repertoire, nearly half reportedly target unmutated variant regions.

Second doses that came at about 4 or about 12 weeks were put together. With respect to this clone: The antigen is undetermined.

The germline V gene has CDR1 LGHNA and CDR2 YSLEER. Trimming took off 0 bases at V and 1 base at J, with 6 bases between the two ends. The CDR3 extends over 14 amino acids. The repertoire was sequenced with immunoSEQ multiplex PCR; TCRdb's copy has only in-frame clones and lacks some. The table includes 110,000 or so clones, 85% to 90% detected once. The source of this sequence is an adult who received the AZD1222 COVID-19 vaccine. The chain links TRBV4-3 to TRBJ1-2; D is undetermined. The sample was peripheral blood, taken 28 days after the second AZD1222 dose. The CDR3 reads CASSQDLRNYGYTF. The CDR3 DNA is TGCGCCAGCAGCCAAGATCTCCGTAACTATGGCTACACCTTC.